This T cell receptor (beta chain) was observed in a study of OX40 agonist ivuxolimab in advanced cancers. It was autoimmune disease history or systemic immunosuppression that excluded patients. About this clone: Its antigen is undetermined.

Overall study results and limits: At 0.1-3.0 mg/kg, partial responders had clonal expansion among the lowest observed.

Produced via immunoSEQ multiplex PCR; TCRdb's table is partial and in-frame only. In the table there are 25,000 to 30,000 clones, 65% to 90% of which are singletons. This CDR3 comprises 12 residues. Trimming removed 1 base at V and 9 bases at J, with 8 bases between. CDR1 and CDR2 (germline): SGHRS, YFSETQ. The rearrangement joins TRBV5-1 to TRBJ2-1; possibly TRBD1 for D (5 bases). The source material was CD4+ or CD8+ T cells sorted from blood, sampled in a trial of the OX40 agonist ivuxolimab. The source is an adult with an advanced solid tumor such as melanoma, head and neck, liver or kidney cancer. The CDR3, as DNA: TGCGCCAGCAGCTTGAGGGGTTCTGAGCAGTTCTTC. This codes for CASSLRGSEQFF.